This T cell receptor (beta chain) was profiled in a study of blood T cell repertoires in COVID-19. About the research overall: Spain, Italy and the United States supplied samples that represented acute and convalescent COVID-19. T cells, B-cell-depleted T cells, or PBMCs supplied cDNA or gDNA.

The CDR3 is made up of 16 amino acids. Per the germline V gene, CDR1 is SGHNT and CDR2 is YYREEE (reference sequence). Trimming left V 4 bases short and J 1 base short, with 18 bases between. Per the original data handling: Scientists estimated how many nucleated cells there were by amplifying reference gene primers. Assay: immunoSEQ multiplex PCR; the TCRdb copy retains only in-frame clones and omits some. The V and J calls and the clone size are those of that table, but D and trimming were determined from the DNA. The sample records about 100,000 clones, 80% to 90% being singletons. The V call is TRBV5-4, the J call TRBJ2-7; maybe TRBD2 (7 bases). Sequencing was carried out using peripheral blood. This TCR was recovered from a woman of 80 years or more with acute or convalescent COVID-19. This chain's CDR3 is CASSPGGRGTSYEQYF. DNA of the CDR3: TGTGCCAGCAGCCCCGGGGGGCGGGGGACATCCTACGAGCAGTACTTC.